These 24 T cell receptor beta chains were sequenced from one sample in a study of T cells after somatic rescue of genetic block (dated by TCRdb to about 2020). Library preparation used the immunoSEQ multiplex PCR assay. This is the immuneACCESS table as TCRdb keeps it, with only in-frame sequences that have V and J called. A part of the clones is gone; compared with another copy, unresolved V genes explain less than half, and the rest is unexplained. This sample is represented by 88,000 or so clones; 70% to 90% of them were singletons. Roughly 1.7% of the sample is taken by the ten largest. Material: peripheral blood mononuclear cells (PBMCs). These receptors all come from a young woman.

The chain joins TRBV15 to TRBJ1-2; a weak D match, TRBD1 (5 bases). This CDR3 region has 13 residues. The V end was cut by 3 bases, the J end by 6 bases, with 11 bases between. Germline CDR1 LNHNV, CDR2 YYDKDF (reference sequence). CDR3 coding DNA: TGTGCCACCAGCAGGATCAGGGCACATGGCTACACCTTC. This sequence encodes CATSRIRAHGYTF. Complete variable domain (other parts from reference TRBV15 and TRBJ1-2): DAMVIQNPRYQVTQFGKPVTLSCSQTLNHNVMYWYQQKSSQAPKLLFHYYDKDFNNEADTPDNFQSRRPNTSFCFLDIRSPGLGDTAMYLCATSRIRAHGYTFGSGTRLTVV.

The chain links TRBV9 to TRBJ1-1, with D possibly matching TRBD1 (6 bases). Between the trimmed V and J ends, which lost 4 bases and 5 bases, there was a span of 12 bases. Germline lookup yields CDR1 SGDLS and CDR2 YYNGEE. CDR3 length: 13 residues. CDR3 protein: CASSRGQPTEAFF. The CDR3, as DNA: TGTGCCAGCAGCCGTGGACAGCCGACTGAAGCTTTCTTT.

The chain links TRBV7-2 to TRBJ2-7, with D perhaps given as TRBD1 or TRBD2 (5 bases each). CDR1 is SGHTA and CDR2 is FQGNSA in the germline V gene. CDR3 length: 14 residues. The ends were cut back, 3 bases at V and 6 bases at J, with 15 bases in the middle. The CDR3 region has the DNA TGTGCCAGCAGCTTGAAGGGGAGAGGGAGCGAGCAGTACTTC. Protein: CASSLKGRGSEQYF.

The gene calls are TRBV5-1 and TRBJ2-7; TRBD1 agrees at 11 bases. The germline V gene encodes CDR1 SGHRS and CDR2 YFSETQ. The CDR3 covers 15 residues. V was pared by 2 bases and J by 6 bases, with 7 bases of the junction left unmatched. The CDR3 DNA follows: TGCGCCAGCAGCTTCCGGGACAGGGGGGTTGGCGAGCAGTACTTC. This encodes CASSFRDRGVGEQYF.

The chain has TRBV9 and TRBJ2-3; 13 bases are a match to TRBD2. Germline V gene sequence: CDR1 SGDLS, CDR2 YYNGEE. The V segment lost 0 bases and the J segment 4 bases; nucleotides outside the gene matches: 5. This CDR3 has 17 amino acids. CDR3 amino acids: CASSVVSLAGGADTQYF. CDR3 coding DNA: TGTGCCAGCAGCGTAGTTTCACTAGCGGGAGGGGCAGATACGCAGTATTTT.

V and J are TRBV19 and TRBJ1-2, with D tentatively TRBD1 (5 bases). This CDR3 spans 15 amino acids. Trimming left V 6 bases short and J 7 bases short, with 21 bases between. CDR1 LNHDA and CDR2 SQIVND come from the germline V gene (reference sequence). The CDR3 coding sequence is TGTGCCAGTAGAAAGGATCCCGGCGGAAGGGGTGGCTACACCTTC. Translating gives CASRKDPGGRGGYTF.

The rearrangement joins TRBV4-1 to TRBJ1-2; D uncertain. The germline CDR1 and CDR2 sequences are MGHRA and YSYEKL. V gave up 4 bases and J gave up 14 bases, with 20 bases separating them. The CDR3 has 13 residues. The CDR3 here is CASSLHWSDSPTF. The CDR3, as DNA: TGCGCCAGCAGCCTCCACTGGTCAGACTCTCCAACCTTC.

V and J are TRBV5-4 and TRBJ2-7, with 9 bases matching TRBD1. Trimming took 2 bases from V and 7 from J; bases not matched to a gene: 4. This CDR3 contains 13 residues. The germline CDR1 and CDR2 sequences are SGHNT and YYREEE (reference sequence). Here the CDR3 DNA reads TGTGCCAGCAGCTTTGCCGGGACAGGGGAGCAGTACTTC. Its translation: CASSFAGTGEQYF.

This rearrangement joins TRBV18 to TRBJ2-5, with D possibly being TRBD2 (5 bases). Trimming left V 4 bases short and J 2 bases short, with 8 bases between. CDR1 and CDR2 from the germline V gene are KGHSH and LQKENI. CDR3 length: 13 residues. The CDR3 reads CASSRAAQETQYF. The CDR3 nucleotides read TGTGCCAGCTCACGAGCGGCACAAGAGACCCAGTACTTC.

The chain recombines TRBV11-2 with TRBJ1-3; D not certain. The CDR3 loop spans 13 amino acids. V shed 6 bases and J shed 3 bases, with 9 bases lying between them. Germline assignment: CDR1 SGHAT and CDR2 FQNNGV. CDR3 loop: CASSLHRGNTIYF. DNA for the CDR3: TGTGCCAGCAGTCTTCACCGTGGAAACACCATATATTTT.

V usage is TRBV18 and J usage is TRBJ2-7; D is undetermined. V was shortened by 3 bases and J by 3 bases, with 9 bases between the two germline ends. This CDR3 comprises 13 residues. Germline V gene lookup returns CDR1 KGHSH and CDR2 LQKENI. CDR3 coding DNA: TGTGCCAGCTCACCCGCCAGGAACTACGAGCAGTACTTC. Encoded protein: CASSPARNYEQYF.

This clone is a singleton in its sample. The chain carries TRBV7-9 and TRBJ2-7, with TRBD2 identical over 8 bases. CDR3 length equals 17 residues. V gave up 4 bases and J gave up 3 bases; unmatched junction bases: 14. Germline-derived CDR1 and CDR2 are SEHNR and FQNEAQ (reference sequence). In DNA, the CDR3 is TGTGCCAGCAGCTCCTCAGCGGGGGCTAGCGGAATCTACGAGCAGTACTTC. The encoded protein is CASSSSAGASGIYEQYF.

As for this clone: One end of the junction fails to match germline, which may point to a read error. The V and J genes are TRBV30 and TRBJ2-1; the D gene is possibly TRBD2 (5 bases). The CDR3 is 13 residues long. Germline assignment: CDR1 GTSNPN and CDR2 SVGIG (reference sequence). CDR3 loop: CAWSSASYSEQFF. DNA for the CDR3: TGTGCCTGGAGTTCAGCTAGCTACAGTGAGCAGTTCTTC.

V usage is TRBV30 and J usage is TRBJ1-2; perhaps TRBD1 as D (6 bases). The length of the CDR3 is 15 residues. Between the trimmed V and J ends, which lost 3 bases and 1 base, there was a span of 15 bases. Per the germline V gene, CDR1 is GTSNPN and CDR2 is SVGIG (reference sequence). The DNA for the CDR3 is TGTGCCTGGAGGGCAGGGGCCACCAGTAACTATGGCTACACCTTC. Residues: CAWRAGATSNYGYTF.

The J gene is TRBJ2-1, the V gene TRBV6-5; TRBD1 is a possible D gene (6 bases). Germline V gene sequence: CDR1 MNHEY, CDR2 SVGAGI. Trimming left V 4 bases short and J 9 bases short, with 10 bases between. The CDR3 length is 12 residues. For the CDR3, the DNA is TGTGCCAGCAGTTTACAGGGCGGTGAGCAGTTCTTC. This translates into CASSLQGGEQFF.

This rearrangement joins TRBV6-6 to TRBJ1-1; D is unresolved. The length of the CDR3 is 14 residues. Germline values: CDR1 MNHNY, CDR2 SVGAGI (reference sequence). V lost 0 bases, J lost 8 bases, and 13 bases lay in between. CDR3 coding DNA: TGTGCCAGCAGTTACTCGTGGCAGAGACTAGAAGCTTTCTTT. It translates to CASSYSWQRLEAFF.

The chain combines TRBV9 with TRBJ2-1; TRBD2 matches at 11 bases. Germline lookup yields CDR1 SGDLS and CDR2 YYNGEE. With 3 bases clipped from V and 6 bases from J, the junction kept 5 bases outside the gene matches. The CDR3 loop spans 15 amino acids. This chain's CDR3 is CASSAFGTSGNEQFF. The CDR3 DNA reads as TGTGCCAGCAGCGCCTTCGGGACTAGCGGCAATGAGCAGTTCTTC.

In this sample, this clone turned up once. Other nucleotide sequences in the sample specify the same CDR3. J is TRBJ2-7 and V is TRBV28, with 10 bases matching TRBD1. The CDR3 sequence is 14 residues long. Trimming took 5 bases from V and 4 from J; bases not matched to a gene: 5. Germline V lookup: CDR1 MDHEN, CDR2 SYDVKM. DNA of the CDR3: TGTGCCAGCAGTCGGACAGGGGGGACTTACGAGCAGTACTTC. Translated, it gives CASSRTGGTYEQYF.

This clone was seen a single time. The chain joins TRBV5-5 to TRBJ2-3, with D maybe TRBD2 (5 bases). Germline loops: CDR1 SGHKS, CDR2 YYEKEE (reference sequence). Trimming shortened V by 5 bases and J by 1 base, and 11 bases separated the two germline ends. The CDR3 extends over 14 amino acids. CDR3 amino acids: CASRNSGGTDTQYF. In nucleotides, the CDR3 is TGTGCCAGCAGAAACTCCGGGGGCACAGATACGCAGTATTTT.

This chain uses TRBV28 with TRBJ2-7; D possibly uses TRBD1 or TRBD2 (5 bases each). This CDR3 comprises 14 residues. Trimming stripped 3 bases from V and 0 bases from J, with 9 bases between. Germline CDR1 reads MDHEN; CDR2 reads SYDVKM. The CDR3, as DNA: TGTGCCAGCAGTTTCTGGGGGATCTCCTACGAGCAGTACTTC. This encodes CASSFWGISYEQYF.

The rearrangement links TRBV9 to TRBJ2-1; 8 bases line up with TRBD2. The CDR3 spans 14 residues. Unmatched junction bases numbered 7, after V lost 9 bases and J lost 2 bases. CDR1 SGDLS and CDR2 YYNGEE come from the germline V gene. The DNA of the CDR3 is TGTGCCACCACCCCAGCGGGAGCCTACAATGAGCAGTTCTTC. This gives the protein CATTPAGAYNEQFF. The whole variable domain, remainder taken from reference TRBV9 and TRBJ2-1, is DSGVTQTPKHLITATGQRVTLRCSPRSGDLSVYWYQQSLDQGLQFLIQYYNGEERAKGNILERFSAQQFPDLHSELNLSSLELGDSALYFCATTPAGAYNEQFFGPGTRLTVL.

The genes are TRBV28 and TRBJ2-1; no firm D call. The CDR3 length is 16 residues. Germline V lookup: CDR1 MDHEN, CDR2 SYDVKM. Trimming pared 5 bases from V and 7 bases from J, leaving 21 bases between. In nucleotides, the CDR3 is TGTGCCAGCAGTCCCCGTGGCGCTTGGAGAGAGAATGAGCAGTTCTTC. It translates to CASSPRGAWRENEQFF.

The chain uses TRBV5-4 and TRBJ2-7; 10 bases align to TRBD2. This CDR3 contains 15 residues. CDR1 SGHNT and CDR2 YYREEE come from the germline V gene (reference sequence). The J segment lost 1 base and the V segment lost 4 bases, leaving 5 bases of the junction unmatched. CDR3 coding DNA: TGTGCCAGCAGCCAAGAGACTAGCGGGTCCTACGAGCAGTACTTC. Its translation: CASSQETSGSYEQYF.

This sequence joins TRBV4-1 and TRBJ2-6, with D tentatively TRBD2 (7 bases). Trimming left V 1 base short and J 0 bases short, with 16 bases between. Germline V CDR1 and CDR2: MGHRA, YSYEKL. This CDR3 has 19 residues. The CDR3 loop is CASSQGEGHRLSGANVLTF. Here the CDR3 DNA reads TGCGCCAGCAGCCAAGGGGAGGGACACCGGCTCTCTGGGGCCAACGTCCTGACTTTC.